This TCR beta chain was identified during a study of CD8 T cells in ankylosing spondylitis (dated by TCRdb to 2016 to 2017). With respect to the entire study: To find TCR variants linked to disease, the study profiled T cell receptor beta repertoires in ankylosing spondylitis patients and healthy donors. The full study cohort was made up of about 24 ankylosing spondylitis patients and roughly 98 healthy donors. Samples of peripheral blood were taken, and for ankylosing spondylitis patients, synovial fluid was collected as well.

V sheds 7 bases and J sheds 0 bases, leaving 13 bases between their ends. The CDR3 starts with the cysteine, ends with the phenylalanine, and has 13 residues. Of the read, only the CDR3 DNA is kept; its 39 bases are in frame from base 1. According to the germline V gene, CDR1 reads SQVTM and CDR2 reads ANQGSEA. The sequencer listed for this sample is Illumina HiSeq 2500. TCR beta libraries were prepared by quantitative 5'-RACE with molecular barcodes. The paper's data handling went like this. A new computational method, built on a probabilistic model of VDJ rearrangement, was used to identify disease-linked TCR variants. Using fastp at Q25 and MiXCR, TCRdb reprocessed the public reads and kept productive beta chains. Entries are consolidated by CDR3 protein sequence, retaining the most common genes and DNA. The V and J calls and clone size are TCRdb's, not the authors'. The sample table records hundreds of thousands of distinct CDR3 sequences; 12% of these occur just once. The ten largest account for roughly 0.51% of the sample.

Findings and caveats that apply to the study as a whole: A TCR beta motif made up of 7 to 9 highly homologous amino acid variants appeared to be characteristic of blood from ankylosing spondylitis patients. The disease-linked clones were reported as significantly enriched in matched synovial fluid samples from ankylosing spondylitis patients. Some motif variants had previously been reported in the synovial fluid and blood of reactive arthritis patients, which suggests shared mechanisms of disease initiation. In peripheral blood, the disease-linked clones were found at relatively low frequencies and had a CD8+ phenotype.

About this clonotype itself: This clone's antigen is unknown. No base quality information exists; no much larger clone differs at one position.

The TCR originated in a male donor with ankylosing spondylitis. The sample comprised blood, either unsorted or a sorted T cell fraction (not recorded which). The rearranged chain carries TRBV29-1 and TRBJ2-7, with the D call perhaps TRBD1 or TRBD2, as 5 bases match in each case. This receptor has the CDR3 CSAGASFSYEQYF. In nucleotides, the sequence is TGCAGCGCCGGGGCTAGCTTCTCCTACGAGCAGTACTTC.